This TCR beta chain appears in the sequencing data of a study of T cell responses to AZD1222 COVID-19 vaccine. Study-wide results and limits: Reportedly, nearly half the spike-specific TCRs target unmutated variant regions. Vaccination with two AZD1222 doses was followed by a rise in Spike-specific TCR breadth and depth.

With respect to this clone: Its antigen remains unidentified.

The CDR3 has 12 amino acids. Trimming pared 5 bases from V and 4 bases from J, leaving 7 bases between. In germline, CDR1 is MDHEN, CDR2 SYDVKM. Assay used: immunoSEQ multiplex PCR; TCRdb lists only in-frame clones, some missing. The table shows tens of thousands of clones, with more than 75% occurring only once. This chain uses TRBV28 with TRBJ2-3, with D unclear. The material sequenced was peripheral blood, taken 28 days after the second AZD1222 dose. This clonotype originated in an adult who received the AZD1222 COVID-19 vaccine. The CDR3 nucleotides read TGTGCCAGCAGTACAATGCCAGATACGCAGTATTTT. Encoded protein: CASSTMPDTQYF.